This TCR beta chain came from a study of T cells in Graves' hyperthyroidism and ophthalmopathy. As to this clonotype: Its antigen remains unknown.

CDR3 length: 13 residues. V lost 4 bases, J lost 8 bases, and 6 bases stayed unmatched. Germline CDR1 and CDR2: DFQATT and SNEGSKA (reference sequence). General study results and limits: Ophthalmopathy was separated from stable hyperthyroidism by a 13 V-J model. Blood also showed most of the thyroid clonotypes that were expanded above 0.001.

Fresh peripheral blood, under 13 ml, was the source of the PBMCs. The investigators amplified TCR beta CDR3 regions from RNA transcripts. HTBI primers drove first-round RT-PCR of the TCR CDR3. TCRdb re-derived calls from the multiplex PCR reads in MiXCR, one entry per CDR3 protein. The table shows some 800,000 distinct CDR3 sequences, with about two fifths occurring only once. Sequencing was carried out using blood. This receptor was taken from a man younger than 35 with Graves' hyperthyroidism. V and J are TRBV20-1 and TRBJ1-4; 8 bases align to TRBD1. CDR3 amino acids: CSATGGLEEKLFF. For the CDR3, the DNA is TGCAGTGCTACAGGGGGCTTGGAGGAAAAACTGTTTTTT.